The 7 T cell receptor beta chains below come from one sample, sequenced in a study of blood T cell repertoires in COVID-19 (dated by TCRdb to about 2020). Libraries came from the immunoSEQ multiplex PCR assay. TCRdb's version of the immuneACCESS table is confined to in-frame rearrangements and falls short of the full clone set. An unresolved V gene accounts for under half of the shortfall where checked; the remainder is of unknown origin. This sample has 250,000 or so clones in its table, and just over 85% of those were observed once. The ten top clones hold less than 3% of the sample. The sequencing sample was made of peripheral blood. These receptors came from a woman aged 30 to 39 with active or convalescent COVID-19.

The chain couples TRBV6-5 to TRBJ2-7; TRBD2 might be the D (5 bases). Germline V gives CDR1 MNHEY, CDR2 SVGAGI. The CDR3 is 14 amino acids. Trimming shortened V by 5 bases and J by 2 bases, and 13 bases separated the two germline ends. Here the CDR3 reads CASSNSAGAYEQYF. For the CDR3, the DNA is TGTGCCAGCAGTAATTCCGCCGGGGCCTACGAGCAGTACTTC.

DNA for the CDR3: TGTGCCAGCAGCTTAGAGGAGGTGTTGAACACTGAAGCTTTCTTT. The encoded protein is CASSLEEVLNTEAFF. The chain uses TRBV7-6 and TRBJ1-1; D gene uncertain. Germline lookup yields CDR1 SGHVS and CDR2 FNYEAQ. Trimming took off 1 base at V and 0 bases at J, with 9 bases between the two ends. The CDR3 covers 15 residues.

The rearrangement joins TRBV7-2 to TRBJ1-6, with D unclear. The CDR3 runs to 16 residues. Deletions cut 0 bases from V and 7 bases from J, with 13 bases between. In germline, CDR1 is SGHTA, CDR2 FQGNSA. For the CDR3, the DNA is TGTGCCAGCAGCTTAGCGGCGACCGCCGGGAATTCACCCCTCCACTTT. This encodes CASSLAATAGNSPLHF.

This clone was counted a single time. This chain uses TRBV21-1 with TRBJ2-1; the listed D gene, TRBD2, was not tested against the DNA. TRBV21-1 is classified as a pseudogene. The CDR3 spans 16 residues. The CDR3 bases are TGTGCCAGCAGCCAGGGACTAGCGGGAGATAGGAATGAGCAGTTCTTC. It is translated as CASSQGLAGDRNEQFF.

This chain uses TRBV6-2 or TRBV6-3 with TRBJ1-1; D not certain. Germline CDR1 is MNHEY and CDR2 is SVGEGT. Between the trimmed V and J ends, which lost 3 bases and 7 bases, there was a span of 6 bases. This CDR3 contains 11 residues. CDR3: CASSYAGEAFF. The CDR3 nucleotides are TGTGCCAGCAGTTATGCCGGTGAAGCTTTCTTT.

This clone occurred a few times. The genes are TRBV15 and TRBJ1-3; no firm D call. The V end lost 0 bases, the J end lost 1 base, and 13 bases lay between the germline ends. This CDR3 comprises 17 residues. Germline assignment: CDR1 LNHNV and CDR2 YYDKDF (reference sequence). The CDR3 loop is CATSRDSGGTSGNTIYF. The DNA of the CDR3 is TGTGCCACCAGCAGAGATAGTGGAGGAACGTCTGGAAACACCATATATTTT.

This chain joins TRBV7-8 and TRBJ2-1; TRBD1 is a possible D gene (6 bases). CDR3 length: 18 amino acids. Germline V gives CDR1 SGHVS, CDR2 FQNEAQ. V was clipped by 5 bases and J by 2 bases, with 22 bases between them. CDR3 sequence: CASSPKGQSAATYNEQFF. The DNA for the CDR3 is TGTGCCAGCAGCCCCAAAGGACAGTCGGCCGCTACCTACAATGAGCAGTTCTTC.